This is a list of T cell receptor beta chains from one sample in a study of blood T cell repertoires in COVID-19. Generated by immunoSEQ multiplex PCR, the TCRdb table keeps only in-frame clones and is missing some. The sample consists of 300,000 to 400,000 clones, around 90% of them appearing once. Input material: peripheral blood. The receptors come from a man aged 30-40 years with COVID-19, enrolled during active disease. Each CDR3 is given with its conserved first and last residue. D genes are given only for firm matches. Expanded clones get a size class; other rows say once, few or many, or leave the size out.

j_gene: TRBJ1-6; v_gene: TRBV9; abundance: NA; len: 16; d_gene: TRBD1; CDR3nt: TGTGCCAGCAGCAAACGGGACAGCTCCTATAATTCACCCCTCCACTTT; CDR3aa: CASSKRDSSYNSPLHF
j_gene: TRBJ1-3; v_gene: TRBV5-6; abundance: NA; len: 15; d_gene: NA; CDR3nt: TGTGCCAGCAGCTTGATTCGTTCCTCTGGAAACACCATATATTTT; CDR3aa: CASSLIRSSGNTIYF
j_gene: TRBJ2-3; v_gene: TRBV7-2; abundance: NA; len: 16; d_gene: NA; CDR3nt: TGTGCCAGCAGCTTAGACGGGACTCCGAGCACAGATACGCAGTATTTT; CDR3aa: CASSLDGTPSTDTQYF
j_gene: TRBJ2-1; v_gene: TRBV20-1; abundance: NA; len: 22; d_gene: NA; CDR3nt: TGCAGTGCTAGTAGACCTCCCTTTGGACTAACGAAGGGTGGCCCCCTCGACAATGAGCAGTTCTTC; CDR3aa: CSASRPPFGLTKGGPLDNEQFF
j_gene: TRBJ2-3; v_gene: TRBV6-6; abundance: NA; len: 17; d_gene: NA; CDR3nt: TGTGCCAGCAGTCACCTAGGGGGATACCAGGCAGCAGATACGCAGTATTTT; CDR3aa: CASSHLGGYQAADTQYF
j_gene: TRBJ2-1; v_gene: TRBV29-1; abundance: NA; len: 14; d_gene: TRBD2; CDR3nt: TGCAGCGTGGGGGGGAGTCGAACCTACAATGAGCAGTTCTTC; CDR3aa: CSVGGSRTYNEQFF
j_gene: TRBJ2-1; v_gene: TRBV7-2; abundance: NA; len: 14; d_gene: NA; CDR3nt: TGTGCCAGCAAACATTTTCAACATCACAATGAGCAGTTCTTC; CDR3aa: CASKHFQHHNEQFF
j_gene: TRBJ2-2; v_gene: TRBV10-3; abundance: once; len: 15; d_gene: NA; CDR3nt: TGTGCCATCAGTGAGTCGAGGGGGATTCCCGGGGAGCTGTTTTTT; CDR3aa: CAISESRGIPGELFF
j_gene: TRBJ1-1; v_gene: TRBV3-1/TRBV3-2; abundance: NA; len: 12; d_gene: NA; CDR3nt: TGTGCCAGCAGCCAAGGGTTCCGGGAAGCTTTCTTT; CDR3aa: CASSQGFREAFF
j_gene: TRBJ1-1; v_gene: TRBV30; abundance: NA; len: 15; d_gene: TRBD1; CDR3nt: TGTGCCTGGACCAGGACAGGGTACTGGAACACTGAAGCTTTCTTT; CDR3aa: CAWTRTGYWNTEAFF
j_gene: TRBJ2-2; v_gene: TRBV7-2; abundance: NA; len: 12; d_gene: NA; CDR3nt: TGTGCCAGCAGCCCAGTTTCTGGGGAGCTGTTTTTT; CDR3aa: CASSPVSGELFF
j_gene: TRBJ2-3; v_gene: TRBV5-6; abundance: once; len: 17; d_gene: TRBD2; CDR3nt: TGTGCCAGCAGCTTGGCGCCTAGCGGGGGTCCGGTGGGTATTAAGTATTTT; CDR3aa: CASSLAPSGGPVGIKYF
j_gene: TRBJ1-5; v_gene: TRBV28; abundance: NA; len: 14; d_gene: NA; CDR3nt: TGTGCCATCACCACAGGGACGGGGAGTCAGCCCCAGCATTTT; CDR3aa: CAITTGTGSQPQHF
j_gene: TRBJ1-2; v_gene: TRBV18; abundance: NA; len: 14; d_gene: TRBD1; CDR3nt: TGTGCCAGCTCACCTGGGGACAGGGACGCTGGCTACACCTTC; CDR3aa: CASSPGDRDAGYTF
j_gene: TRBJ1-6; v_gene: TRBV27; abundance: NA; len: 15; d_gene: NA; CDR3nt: TGTGCCAGCAGTTTAGAGGGCGCAAGGTTTTCACCCCTCCACTTT; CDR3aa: CASSLEGARFSPLHF
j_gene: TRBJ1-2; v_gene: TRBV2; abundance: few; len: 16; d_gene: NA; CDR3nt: TGTGCCAGCAGTGAAGACGAATATAGCGGTAACTATGGCTACACCTTC; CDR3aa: CASSEDEYSGNYGYTF
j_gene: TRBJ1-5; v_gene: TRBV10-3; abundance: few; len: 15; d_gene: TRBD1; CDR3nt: TGTGCCATCAGTGAGTCGGGGACAGGGGACCAGCCCCAGCATTTT; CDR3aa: CAISESGTGDQPQHF
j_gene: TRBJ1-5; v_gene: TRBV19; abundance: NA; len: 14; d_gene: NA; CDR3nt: TGTGCCAGTAGTATTGCAGGGGCGGGTCAGCCCCAGCATTTT; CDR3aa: CASSIAGAGQPQHF